The sequence of this T cell receptor beta chain was determined in a study of OX40 agonist ivuxolimab in advanced cancers. Study details: Patients undergoing dose escalation presented with hepatocellular carcinoma, melanoma, renal cell or head and neck cancer. Whole-study results and caveats: Among patients with partial responses at 0.1-3.0 mg/kg, clonal expansion was among the lowest. In general, CD8+ T cells held more expanded clones than CD4+ did, on average.

Here immunoSEQ multiplex PCR was the method, and the copy in TCRdb shows in-frame clones only, minus some. The sample holds around 50,000 clones, around four fifths seen once. Comments on this clone: The antigen remains undetermined.

The CDR3 spans 12 residues. V lost 0 bases and J lost 8, with 9 bases in between. Germline CDR1 SGHRS, CDR2 YFSETQ. This chain joins TRBV5-1 and TRBJ2-7; TRBD1 is a possible D gene (5 bases). This specimen was CD4+ or CD8+ T cells sorted from blood, taken in a trial of the OX40 agonist ivuxolimab. The receptor's source is an adult with an advanced solid tumor such as melanoma, head and neck, liver or kidney cancer. This CDR3 reads CASSLVWGQQYF. The DNA for the CDR3 is TGCGCCAGCAGCTTGGTGTGGGGCCAGCAGTACTTC.